Listed below are T cell receptor beta chains from one sample, sequenced in a study of blood T cell repertoires in COVID-19. The method was immunoSEQ multiplex PCR; TCRdb's version includes in-frame clones alone and lacks a portion of them. The sample holds some 120,000 clones; around 80% are singletons and the top ten take 1.9%. The sample was peripheral blood. The receptors were sampled from a man between 65 and 79 years old with acute or convalescent COVID-19. Each CDR3 is given with its conserved first and last residue.

j_call v_call cdr3_aa
TRBJ1-2 TRBV20-1 CSARAGYGYTF
TRBJ1-6 TRBV7-8 CASRNGEHNSPLHF
TRBJ2-7 TRBV4-2 CASSQGQGLSSYEQYF
TRBJ2-7 TRBV27 CASRGTGTGGYYEQYF
TRBJ2-3 TRBV7-2 CASSLERASPLYF
TRBJ1-2 TRBV9 CASSVGAAPNYGYTF
TRBJ1-2 TRBV6-5 CASTHGESLNYGYTF
TRBJ2-7 TRBV15 CATSRDLNEQYF
TRBJ2-3 TRBV7-9 CASSFQLSTDTQYF
TRBJ2-5 TRBV7-8 CASSFPQGRETQYF
TRBJ1-1 TRBV28 CASSPQGNTEAFF
TRBJ2-7 TRBV14 CASSQSGIEQYF
TRBJ2-7 TRBV4-1 CASSPGETEPSYEQYF
TRBJ1-2 TRBV7-2 CASSPRQGNGYTF
TRBJ2-7 TRBV2 CASRATSEYEQYF
TRBJ1-1 TRBV11-1 CASTSATGRTEAFF
TRBJ2-7 TRBV4-1 CASSPGPGGTYEQYF
TRBJ2-7 TRBV27 CASSLWGAGSYEQYF
TRBJ1-2 TRBV10-2 CARRTGGSARRAWSYGYTF
TRBJ1-3 TRBV14 CASSPGQRNTIYF
TRBJ2-3 TRBV5-1 CASSLELRSTDTQYF
TRBJ2-1 TRBV14 CASSQMMSSYNEQFF
TRBJ1-6 TRBV9 CASSVSGYNSPLHF
TRBJ1-6 TRBV3-1/TRBV3-2 CASSLTQGAPLHF
TRBJ2-7 TRBV10-2 CASNSASYEQYF
TRBJ1-1 TRBV7-2 CASSLAGTKNTEAFF
TRBJ1-4 TRBV4-1 CASSQSRTENEKLFF
TRBJ2-1 TRBV5-4 CASTYDNLAPNEQFF
TRBJ2-7 TRBV6-5 CASSYSGLPNYEQYF
TRBJ2-2 TRBV19 CASSVSFPNTGELFF
TRBJ2-5 TRBV2 CASSWRREETQYF
TRBJ2-7 TRBV11-2 CASSQQGYEQYF
TRBJ2-2 TRBV7-9 CASSLNTGTGGTGELFF
TRBJ1-1 TRBV11-1 CASRSDKNTEAFF
TRBJ2-1 TRBV5-6 CASSSTGYNEQFF
TRBJ1-5 TRBV19 CASSIVGGINQPQHF
TRBJ2-2 TRBV2 CASGGPLGGTGELFF
TRBJ1-1 TRBV6-5 CASSRHNTEAFF
TRBJ1-4 TRBV7-9 CASERLRGQEKLFF
TRBJ2-6 TRBV5-4 CASNLVPFQGSGANVLTF
TRBJ1-5 TRBV15 CATSRDRGINKPQHF
TRBJ2-5 TRBV6-5 CASRAGLETQYF
TRBJ2-7 TRBV5-1 CASSLDPGLAGTYEQYF
TRBJ1-4 TRBV28 CASSGGGARDEKLFF
TRBJ1-2 TRBV20-1 CSASAGMGGYTF
TRBJ2-1 TRBV19 CASSLGLAGVNEQFF
TRBJ1-3 TRBV28 CASSLPWDRRNWAGNTIYF
TRBJ1-1 TRBV11-2 CASSLDRESEAFF
TRBJ2-7 TRBV5-1 CASNSGGSTFEQYF
TRBJ2-6 TRBV6-5 CASRGLAAGANVLTF
TRBJ2-1 TRBV29-1 CSVQGARAYNEQFF
TRBJ2-5 TRBV5-1 CASSISLAGGPQETQYF
TRBJ1-1 TRBV5-5 CASRKQQMNTEAFF
TRBJ1-2 TRBV5-1 CASSLSAGSNYGYTF
TRBJ2-7 TRBV5-1 CASSLLVSYEQYF
TRBJ1-4 TRBV4-1 CASSQSGTANNEKLFF
TRBJ1-1 TRBV7-2 CASSLGAGMNTEAFF
TRBJ1-5 TRBV12-2 CASRLGLKTGDNQPQHF
TRBJ2-3 TRBV15 CATSRDSGGADTQYF